The 9 T cell receptor beta chains listed next were all sequenced from one sample in a study of regulatory T cells in long-lasting Graves disease. Relying on iRepertoire HTBI primers and Arm-PCR of CDR3 regions, the team built TCR beta libraries. TCRdb re-called the multiplex PCR reads through MiXCR, storing one row per CDR3 protein. The data hold 350,000 to 500,000 distinct CDR3 sequences, with over 20% observed a single time. Time point meaning: persistent/refractory GD, antithyroid drugs over 5 years with positive TRAb. RNA from PBMCs was the source of the TCR library. The sequences come from peripheral blood mononuclear cells (PBMCs), collected when the disease was refractory, from a patient treated with antithyroid drugs. These receptor sequences come from a female donor with Graves disease.

This clonotype was recorded at least ten times. The chain carries TRBV13 and TRBJ1-5; D is ambiguous. Germline CDR1 and CDR2: PRHDT and FYEKMQ (reference sequence). CDR3 size: 15 residues. V was shortened by 3 bases and J by 3 bases, with 12 bases between the two germline ends. CDR3 coding DNA: TGTGCCAGCAGCTTTCTTGTCTGGGTCAATCAGCCCCAGCATTTT. Residues: CASSFLVWVNQPQHF. Supplemented by reference TRBV13 and TRBJ1-5, the full variable domain reads AAGVIQSPRHLIKEKRETATLKCYPIPRHDTVYWYQQGPGQDPQFLISFYEKMQSDKGSIPDRFSAQQFSDYHSELNMSSLELGDSALYFCASSFLVWVNQPQHFGDGTRLSIL.

V and J are TRBV5-1 and TRBJ2-5, with TRBD2 identical over 11 bases. The CDR3 sequence is 16 residues long. CDR1 and CDR2 from the germline V gene are SGHRS and YFSETQ. V shed 4 bases and J 5 bases; nucleotides not matched to a gene: 10. This CDR3 is CASSQRSSGRMETQYF. CDR3 bases: TGCGCCAGCAGCCAGCGTTCTAGCGGGAGGATGGAGACCCAGTACTTC.

This clonotype was seen at least ten times. The rearrangement joins TRBV28 to TRBJ1-2; a weak D match, TRBD1 (6 bases). In germline, CDR1 is MDHEN, CDR2 SYDVKM. The germline V and J ends were trimmed by 4 bases and 2 bases, with 17 bases remaining between them. The CDR3 loop spans 16 amino acids. The CDR3 DNA reads as TGTGCCAGCAGTTACTTCCGGGACAACTTAAACTATGGCTACACCTTC. Translated: CASSYFRDNLNYGYTF.

This clonotype was counted at least ten times. V and J are TRBV28 and TRBJ2-5, with a possible D match to TRBD2 (6 bases). CDR3 length equals 15 residues. V was shortened by 5 bases and J by 5 bases, with 18 bases between the two germline ends. The V gene's germline CDR1 is MDHEN and CDR2 SYDVKM. The CDR3 protein is CASSRPGSAGETQYF. The CDR3 coding sequence is TGTGCCAGCAGTCGTCCCGGGAGCGCTGGGGAGACCCAGTACTTC.

This clonotype occurred a few times. V gene TRBV11-2 combines with J gene TRBJ1-1, with 7 bases identical to TRBD1. This CDR3 is 16 amino acids long. The germline V gene encodes CDR1 SGHAT and CDR2 FQNNGV. The V segment lost 5 bases and the J segment 6 bases; nucleotides outside the gene matches: 15. The CDR3 protein is CASSKSSQGSCSEAFF. CDR3 sequence (DNA): TGTGCCAGCAGCAAGTCTTCACAGGGGTCCTGCTCTGAAGCTTTCTTT.

In its sample, this clonotype was seen a few times. The rearrangement links TRBV28 to TRBJ1-5; 8 nucleotides line up with TRBD1. There are 15 residues in the CDR3. Looked up from germline, CDR1 is MDHEN and CDR2 is SYDVKM. Germline trimming cut 3 bases from V and 5 bases from J; bases unmatched to any gene: 6. The CDR3: CASSLMDRAHQPQHF. For the CDR3, the DNA is TGTGCCAGCAGTTTGATGGACAGGGCTCATCAGCCCCAGCATTTT.

This clonotype was seen repeatedly, ten times or more. The CDR3 DNA follows: TGTGCCAGCAGTGAAACGGGAGGTGGTGGCTACACCTTC. The encoded protein is CASSETGGGGYTF. The chain carries TRBV25-1 and TRBJ1-2; no clear D gene. Trimming shortened V by 2 bases and J by 7 bases, and 11 bases separated the two germline ends. The CDR3 is made up of 13 amino acids. Germline V lookup: CDR1 MGHDK, CDR2 SYGVNS.

The genes are TRBV4-2 and TRBJ2-2, with a possible D match to TRBD2 (6 bases). The CDR3 consists of 16 residues. Trimming took 3 bases from V and 0 from J, leaving 11 bases between them. The germline V gene has CDR1 LGHNA and CDR2 YNFKEQ. Written as DNA, the CDR3 is TGTGCCAGCAGCCAGCGTAGCGGAGCGAACACCGGGGAGCTGTTTTTT. Residues: CASSQRSGANTGELFF.

This clonotype was seen ten or more times. The CDR3 DNA reads as TGTGCCAGCAGTTCGGTCCAGGGGGCCTACGAGCAGTACTTC. Translated: CASSSVQGAYEQYF. The genes are TRBV12-3 or TRBV12-4 and TRBJ2-7, with TRBD1 identical over 7 bases. CDR3 length: 14 amino acids. V lost 4 bases, J lost 2 bases, and 5 bases stayed unmatched.